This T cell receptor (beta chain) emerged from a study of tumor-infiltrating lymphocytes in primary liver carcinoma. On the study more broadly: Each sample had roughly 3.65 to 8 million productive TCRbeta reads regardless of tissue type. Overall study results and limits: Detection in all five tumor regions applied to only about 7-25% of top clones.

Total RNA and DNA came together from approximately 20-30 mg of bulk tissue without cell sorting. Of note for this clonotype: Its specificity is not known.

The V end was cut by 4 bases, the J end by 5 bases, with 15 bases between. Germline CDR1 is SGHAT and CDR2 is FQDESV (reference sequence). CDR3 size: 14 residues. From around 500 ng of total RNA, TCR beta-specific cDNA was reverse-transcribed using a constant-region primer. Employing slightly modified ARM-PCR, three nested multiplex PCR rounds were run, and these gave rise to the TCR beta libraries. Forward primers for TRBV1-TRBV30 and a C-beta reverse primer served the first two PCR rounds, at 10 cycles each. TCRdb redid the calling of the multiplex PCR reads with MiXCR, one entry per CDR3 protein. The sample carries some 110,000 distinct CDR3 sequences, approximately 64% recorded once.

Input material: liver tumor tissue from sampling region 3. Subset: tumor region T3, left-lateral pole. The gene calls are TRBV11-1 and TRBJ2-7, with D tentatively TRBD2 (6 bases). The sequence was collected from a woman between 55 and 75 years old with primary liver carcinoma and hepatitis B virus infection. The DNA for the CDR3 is TGTGCCAGCAGCTCGCACCGCGGGGCCCACGAGCAGTACTTC. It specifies CASSSHRGAHEQYF.